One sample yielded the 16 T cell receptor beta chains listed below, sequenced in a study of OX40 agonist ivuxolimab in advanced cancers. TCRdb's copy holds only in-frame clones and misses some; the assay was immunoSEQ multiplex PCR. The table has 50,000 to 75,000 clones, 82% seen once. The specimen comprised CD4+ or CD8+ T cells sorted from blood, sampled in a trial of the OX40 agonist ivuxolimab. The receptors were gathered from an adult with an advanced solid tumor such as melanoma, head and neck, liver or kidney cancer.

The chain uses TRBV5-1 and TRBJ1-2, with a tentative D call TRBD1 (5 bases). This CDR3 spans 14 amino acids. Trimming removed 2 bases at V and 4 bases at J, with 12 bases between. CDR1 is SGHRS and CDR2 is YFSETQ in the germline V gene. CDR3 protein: CASSFREVGYGYTF. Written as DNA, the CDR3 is TGCGCCAGCAGCTTCAGGGAGGTCGGCTATGGCTACACCTTC.

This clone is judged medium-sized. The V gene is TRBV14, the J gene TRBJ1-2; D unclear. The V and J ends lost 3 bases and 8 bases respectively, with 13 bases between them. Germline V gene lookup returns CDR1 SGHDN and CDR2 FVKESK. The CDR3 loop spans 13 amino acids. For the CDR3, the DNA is TGTGCCAGCAGCCATGTCCGGGCCGAGGGCTACACCTTC. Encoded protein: CASSHVRAEGYTF.

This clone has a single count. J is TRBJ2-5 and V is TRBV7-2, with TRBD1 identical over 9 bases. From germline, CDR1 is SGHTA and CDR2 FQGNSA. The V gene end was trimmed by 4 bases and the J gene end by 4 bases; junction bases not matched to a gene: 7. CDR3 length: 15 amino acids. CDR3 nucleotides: TGTGCCAGCAGCTCTAGGCTGACAGGGGGAGAGACCCAGTACTTC. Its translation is CASSSRLTGGETQYF.

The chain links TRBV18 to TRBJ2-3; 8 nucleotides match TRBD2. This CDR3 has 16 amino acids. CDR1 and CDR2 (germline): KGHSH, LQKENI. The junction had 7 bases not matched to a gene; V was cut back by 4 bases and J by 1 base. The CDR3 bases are TGTGCCAGCTCACGACCAAGCGGGGGTGGCACAGATACGCAGTATTTT. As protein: CASSRPSGGGTDTQYF.

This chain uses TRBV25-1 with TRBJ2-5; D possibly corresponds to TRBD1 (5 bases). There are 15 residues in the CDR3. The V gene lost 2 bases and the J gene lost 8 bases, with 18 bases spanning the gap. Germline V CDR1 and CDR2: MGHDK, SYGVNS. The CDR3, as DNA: TGTGCCAGCAGTGAAGAATTGAGTGATAGGGGTACCCAGTACTTC. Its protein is CASSEELSDRGTQYF.

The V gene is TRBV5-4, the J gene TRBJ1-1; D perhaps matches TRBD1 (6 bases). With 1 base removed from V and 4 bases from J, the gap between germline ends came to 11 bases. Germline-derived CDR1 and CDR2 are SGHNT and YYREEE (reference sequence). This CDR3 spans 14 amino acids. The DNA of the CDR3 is TGTGCCAGCAGCTTGTGGGGGGCAGGCACTGAAGCTTTCTTT. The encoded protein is CASSLWGAGTEAFF. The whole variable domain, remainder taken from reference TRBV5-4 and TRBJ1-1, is ETGVTQSPTHLIKTRGQQVTLRCSSQSGHNTVSWYQQALGQGPQFIFQYYREEENGRGNFPPRFSGLQFPNYSSELNVNALELDDSALYLCASSLWGAGTEAFFGQGTRLTVV.

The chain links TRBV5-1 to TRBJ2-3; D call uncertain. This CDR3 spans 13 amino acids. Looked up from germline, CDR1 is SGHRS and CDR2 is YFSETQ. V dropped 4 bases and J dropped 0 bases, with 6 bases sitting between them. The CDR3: CASSAGSTDTQYF. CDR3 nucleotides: TGCGCCAGCAGCGCCGGCAGCACAGATACGCAGTATTTT.

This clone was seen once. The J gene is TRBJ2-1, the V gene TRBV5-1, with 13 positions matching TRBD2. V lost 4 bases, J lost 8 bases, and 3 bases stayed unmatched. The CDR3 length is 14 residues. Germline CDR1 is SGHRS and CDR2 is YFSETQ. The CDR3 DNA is TGCGCCAGCAGCACCGGACTAGCGGGGGATGAGCAGTTCTTC. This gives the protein CASSTGLAGDEQFF.

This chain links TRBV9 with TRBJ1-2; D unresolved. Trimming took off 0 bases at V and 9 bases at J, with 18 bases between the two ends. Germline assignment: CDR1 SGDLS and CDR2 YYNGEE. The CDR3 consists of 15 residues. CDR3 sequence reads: CASSVDPSIERSYTF. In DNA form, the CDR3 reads TGTGCCAGCAGCGTAGACCCCTCTATCGAAAGAAGCTACACCTTC.

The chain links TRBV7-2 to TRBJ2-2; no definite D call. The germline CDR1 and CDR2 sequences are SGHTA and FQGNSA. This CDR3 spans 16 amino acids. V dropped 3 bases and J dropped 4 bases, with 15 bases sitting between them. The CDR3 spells CASSFRPGARTGELFF. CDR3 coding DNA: TGTGCCAGCAGCTTCCGACCGGGCGCCCGCACCGGGGAGCTGTTTTTT.

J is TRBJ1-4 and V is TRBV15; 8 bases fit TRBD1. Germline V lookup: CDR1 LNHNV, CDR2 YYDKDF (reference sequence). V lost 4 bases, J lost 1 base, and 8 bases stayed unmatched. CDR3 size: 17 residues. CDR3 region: CATSTPGQEETNEKLFF. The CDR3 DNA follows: TGTGCCACCAGCACACCGGGACAGGAGGAAACTAATGAAAAACTGTTTTTT.

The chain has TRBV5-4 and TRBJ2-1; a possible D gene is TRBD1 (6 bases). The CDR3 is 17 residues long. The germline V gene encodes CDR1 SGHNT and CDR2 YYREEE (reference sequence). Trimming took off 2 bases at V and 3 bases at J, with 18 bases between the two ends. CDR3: CASSFAKGQGNYNEQFF. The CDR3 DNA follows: TGTGCCAGCAGCTTCGCAAAAGGGCAGGGGAACTACAATGAGCAGTTCTTC. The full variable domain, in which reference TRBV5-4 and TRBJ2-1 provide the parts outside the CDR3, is ETGVTQSPTHLIKTRGQQVTLRCSSQSGHNTVSWYQQALGQGPQFIFQYYREEENGRGNFPPRFSGLQFPNYSSELNVNALELDDSALYLCASSFAKGQGNYNEQFFGPGTRLTVL.

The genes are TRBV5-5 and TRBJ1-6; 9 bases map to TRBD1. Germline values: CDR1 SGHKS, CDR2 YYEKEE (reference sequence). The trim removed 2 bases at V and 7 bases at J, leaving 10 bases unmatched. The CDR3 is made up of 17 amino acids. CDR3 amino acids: CASSLSPSGQGNSPLHF. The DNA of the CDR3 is TGTGCCAGCAGCTTATCTCCATCTGGACAGGGGAATTCACCCCTCCACTTT.

DNA for the CDR3: TGTGCCAGCAGCGAGAGGACAGGGGGCGCCGGGGAGCTGTTTTTT. Amino acids: CASSERTGGAGELFF. The gene calls are TRBV9 and TRBJ2-2, with 11 nucleotides matching TRBD1. The ends lost 3 bases at V and 6 bases at J; junction bases unmatched: 4. The V gene's germline CDR1 is SGDLS and CDR2 YYNGEE. The CDR3 contains 15 residues.

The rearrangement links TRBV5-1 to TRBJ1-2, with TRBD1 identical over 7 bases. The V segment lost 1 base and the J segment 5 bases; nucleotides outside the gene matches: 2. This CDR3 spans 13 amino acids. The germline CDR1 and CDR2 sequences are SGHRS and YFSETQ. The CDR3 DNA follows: TGCGCCAGCAGCTTGAGGGGACAGTATGGCTACACCTTC. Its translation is CASSLRGQYGYTF.

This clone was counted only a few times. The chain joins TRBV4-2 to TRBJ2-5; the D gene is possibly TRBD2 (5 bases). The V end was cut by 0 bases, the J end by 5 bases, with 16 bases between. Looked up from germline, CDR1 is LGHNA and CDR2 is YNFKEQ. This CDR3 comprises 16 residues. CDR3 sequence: CASSQDPTKGGETQYF. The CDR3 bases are TGTGCCAGCAGCCAAGATCCGACTAAAGGTGGGGAGACCCAGTACTTC.